Listed here are 13 T cell receptor beta chains from one sample, sequenced in a study of T cells in Graves' hyperthyroidism and ophthalmopathy. Regions amplified from RNA transcripts were the TCR beta CDR3 regions. A set of HTBI primers served as the primers for a first-round RT-PCR of the TCR CDR3. TCRdb used MiXCR to reprocess the multiplex PCR reads, holding one entry per CDR3 protein. The sample records under 350,000 distinct CDR3 sequences, approximately 14% being singletons. Material for sequencing was blood. These receptors were collected from a woman between 35 and 50 years old with Graves' hyperthyroidism.

This clonotype was counted at least ten times. The rearrangement uses TRBV6-1 and TRBJ2-7, with 11 bases fitting TRBD1. The CDR3 covers 16 residues. J was trimmed by 0 bases and V by 2 bases; bases with no gene match: 3. Germline V lookup: CDR1 MNHNS, CDR2 SASEGT. CDR3 sequence (DNA): TGTGCCAGCAGTGAATTGGGGACAGGGGGCTCCTACGAGCAGTACTTC. Its translation: CASSELGTGGSYEQYF.

This clonotype appeared many times. This chain uses TRBV9 with TRBJ2-1; 10 positions match TRBD2. The V and J ends lost 0 bases and 3 bases, in that order; junction bases with no gene match: 9. This CDR3 is 18 amino acids long. In germline, CDR1 is SGDLS, CDR2 YYNGEE. The CDR3 loop is CASSVAPGLAGDYNEQFF. The DNA of the CDR3 is TGTGCCAGCAGCGTAGCTCCGGGGCTAGCGGGAGACTACAATGAGCAGTTCTTC. The complete variable domain, with remaining parts taken from reference TRBV9 and TRBJ2-1, reads DSGVTQTPKHLITATGQRVTLRCSPRSGDLSVYWYQQSLDQGLQFLIQYYNGEERAKGNILERFSAQQFPDLHSELNLSSLELGDSALYFCASSVAPGLAGDYNEQFFGPGTRLTVL.

In this sample, this clonotype turned up many times. J is TRBJ2-5 and V is TRBV20-1, with D maybe TRBD2 (6 bases). CDR3 length equals 15 residues. V lost 0 bases to trimming and J lost 2 bases, with 13 bases between them. Germline-derived CDR1 and CDR2 are DFQATT and SNEGSKA (reference sequence). The DNA of the CDR3 is TGCAGTGCTAGAGATTGGAGGGCCAGGCAAGAGACCCAGTACTTC. This encodes CSARDWRARQETQYF.

J is TRBJ2-1 and V is TRBV5-1; 14 nucleotides agree with TRBD2. This CDR3 comprises 19 residues. Trimming took 4 bases from V and 0 from J; bases not matched to a gene: 9. Germline-derived CDR1 and CDR2 are SGHRS and YFSETQ. The CDR3 loop is CASSPGTSGSTASYNEQFF. For the CDR3, the DNA is TGCGCCAGCAGCCCAGGGACTAGCGGGAGTACGGCCTCCTACAATGAGCAGTTCTTC.

The table lists this clonotype with many counts. The chain combines TRBV20-1 with TRBJ2-5; D is unclear. V lost 3 bases, J lost 1 base, and 3 bases lay in between. Germline-derived CDR1 and CDR2 are DFQATT and SNEGSKA (reference sequence). This CDR3 is built from 11 residues. The CDR3 reads CSASFQETQYF. CDR3 DNA sequence: TGCAGTGCTAGTTTCCAAGAGACCCAGTACTTC.

The CDR3 DNA follows: TGTGCCAGCAGTTTACAGCTCCAAAACATTCAGTACTTC. Amino acid sequence: CASSLQLQNIQYF. The rearrangement joins TRBV12-3 or TRBV12-4 to TRBJ2-4; no clear D gene. The CDR3 is made up of 13 amino acids. The V end lost 2 bases, the J end lost 5 bases, and 7 bases lay between the germline ends.

This clonotype was recorded at least ten times. The rearrangement joins TRBV7-2 to TRBJ2-7, with a weak D call TRBD2 (5 bases). This CDR3 is built from 11 residues. V lost 5 bases to trimming and J lost 6 bases, with 8 bases between them. Germline V CDR1 and CDR2: SGHTA, FQGNSA. This CDR3 reads CASSILGEQYF. In DNA, the CDR3 is TGTGCCAGCAGCATACTAGGCGAGCAGTACTTC.

This clonotype was counted at least ten times. The gene calls are TRBV24-1 and TRBJ2-1; 8 nucleotides match TRBD1. V was clipped by 1 base and J by 4 bases; unmatched bases: 5. The CDR3 length is 16 residues. Germline V CDR1 and CDR2: KGHDR, SFDVKD. The CDR3 loop is CATSDFGRGLYNEQFF. CDR3 bases: TGTGCCACCAGTGATTTTGGCAGGGGGCTGTACAATGAGCAGTTCTTC.

This clonotype showed up many times. The V and J genes are TRBV7-2 and TRBJ2-5; D tentatively reads TRBD1 or TRBD2 (6 bases each). The germline V and J ends were trimmed by 2 bases and 4 bases, with 17 bases remaining between them. The V gene's germline CDR1 is SGHTA and CDR2 FQGNSA. The CDR3 sequence is 16 residues long. The CDR3 protein is CASSLSVHRGLETQYF. The CDR3 coding sequence is TGTGCCAGCAGCTTATCTGTGCACCGGGGGCTAGAGACCCAGTACTTC. Combining the CDR3 with reference TRBV7-2 and TRBJ2-5 gives the whole variable domain GAGVSQSPSNKVTEKGKDVELRCDPISGHTALYWYRQSLGQGLEFLIYFQGNSAPDKSGLPSDRFSAERTGGSVSTLTIQRTQQEDSAVYLCASSLSVHRGLETQYFGPGTRLLVL.

The chain employs TRBV6-5 and TRBJ2-1; possible D gene TRBD2, 6 bases. The germline V gene has CDR1 MNHEY and CDR2 SVGAGI. V gave up 4 bases and J gave up 0 bases, with 22 bases separating them. This CDR3 has 19 residues. CDR3 amino acids: CASSSPLGDSRSSYNEQFF. The CDR3 nucleotides read TGTGCCAGCAGTTCCCCTTTGGGGGACTCTCGCAGCTCCTACAATGAGCAGTTCTTC.

This clonotype came up many times. The chain uses TRBV28 and TRBJ1-2, with TRBD1 identical over 9 bases. The CDR3 is 17 amino acids. The V and J ends lost 1 base and 8 bases, in that order; junction bases with no gene match: 14. Germline values: CDR1 MDHEN, CDR2 SYDVKM. The CDR3 region is CASSLLQGALITKGYTF. CDR3 sequence (DNA): TGTGCCAGCAGTTTATTACAGGGGGCACTGATTACGAAGGGCTACACCTTC.

The chain uses TRBV6-4 and TRBJ1-1; D not certain. The CDR3 contains 10 residues. Germline assignment: CDR1 MRHNA and CDR2 SNTAGT. CDR3 nucleotides: TGTGGGTGCGGGAACACTGAAGCTTTCTTT. As protein: CGCGNTEAFF.

This clonotype was seen more than once but under ten times. The chain recombines TRBV4-1 with TRBJ1-6; D gene uncertain. V lost 2 bases, J lost 7 bases, and 6 bases lay in between. Germline V gene sequence: CDR1 MGHRA, CDR2 YSYEKL. This CDR3 is built from 13 residues. The CDR3 loop reads CASSQYINSPLHF. The CDR3, as DNA: TGCGCCAGCAGCCAATACATCAATTCACCCCTCCACTTT.